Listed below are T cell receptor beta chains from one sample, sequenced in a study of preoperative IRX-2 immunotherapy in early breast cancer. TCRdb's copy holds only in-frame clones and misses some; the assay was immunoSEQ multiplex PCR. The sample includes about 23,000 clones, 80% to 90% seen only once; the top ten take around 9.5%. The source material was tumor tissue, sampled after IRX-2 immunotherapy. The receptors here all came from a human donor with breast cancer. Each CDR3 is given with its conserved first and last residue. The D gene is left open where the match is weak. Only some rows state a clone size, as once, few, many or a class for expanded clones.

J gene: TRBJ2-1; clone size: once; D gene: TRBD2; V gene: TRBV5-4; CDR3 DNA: TGTGCCAGCAGCCTCCTAGCGGGAGGAAACAATGAGCAGTTCTTC; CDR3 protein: CASSLLAGGNNEQFF
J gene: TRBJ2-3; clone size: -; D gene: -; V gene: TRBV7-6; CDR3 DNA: TGTGCCAGCAGCTTAGTACACACAGATACGCAGTATTTT; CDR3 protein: CASSLVHTDTQYF
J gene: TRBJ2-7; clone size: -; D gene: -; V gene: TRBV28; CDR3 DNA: TGTGCCAGCAGTTTAGAAAGTGATCGACTGGTTGGGGACTACGAGCAGTACTTC; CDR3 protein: CASSLESDRLVGDYEQYF
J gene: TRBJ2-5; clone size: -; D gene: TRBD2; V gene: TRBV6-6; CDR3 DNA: TGTGCCAGCAGACCACTAGCGTCTGTTGAGACCCAGTACTTC; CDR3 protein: CASRPLASVETQYF
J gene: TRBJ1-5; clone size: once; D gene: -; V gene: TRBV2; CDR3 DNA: TGTGCCAGCACAAACAGGAATAGCAATCAGCCCCAGCATTTT; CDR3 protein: CASTNRNSNQPQHF
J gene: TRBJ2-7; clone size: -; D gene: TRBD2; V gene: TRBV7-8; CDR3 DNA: TGTGCCAGCAGCTTAGCGAGGACTAGCGGGAGGACTTACGAGCAGTACTTC; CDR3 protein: CASSLARTSGRTYEQYF
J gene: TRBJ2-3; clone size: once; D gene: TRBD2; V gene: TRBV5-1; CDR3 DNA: TGCGCCAGCAGCTCCGGGACTAGCGTTTTCGGCACAGATACGCAGTATTTT; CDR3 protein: CASSSGTSVFGTDTQYF
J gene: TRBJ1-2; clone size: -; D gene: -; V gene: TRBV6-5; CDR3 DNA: TGTGCCAGCAGTTACGAAGTAGGGAATGGCTACACCTTC; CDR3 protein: CASSYEVGNGYTF
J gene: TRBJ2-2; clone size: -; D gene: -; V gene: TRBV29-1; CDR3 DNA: TGCAGCGTTGTTCCGGGAGTCACCGGGGAGCTGTTTTTT; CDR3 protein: CSVVPGVTGELFF
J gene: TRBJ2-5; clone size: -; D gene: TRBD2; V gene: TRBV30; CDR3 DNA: TGTGCCTGGAGTATTACTAGCGGGGGGAAAGAGACCCAGTACTTC; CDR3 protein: CAWSITSGGKETQYF
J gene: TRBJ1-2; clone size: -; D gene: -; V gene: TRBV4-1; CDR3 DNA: TGCGCCAGCAGCCAAGAAGAAGGGGGTAACTATGGCTACACCTTC; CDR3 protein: CASSQEEGGNYGYTF
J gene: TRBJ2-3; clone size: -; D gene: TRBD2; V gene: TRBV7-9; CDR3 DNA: TGTGCCAGCAGCTTGTGGACTAGCGGGAGGGGCACAGATACGCAGTATTTT; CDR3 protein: CASSLWTSGRGTDTQYF
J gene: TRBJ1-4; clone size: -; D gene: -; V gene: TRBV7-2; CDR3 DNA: TGTGCCAGCAGCTGGTCACAGGCAACTAATGAAAAACTGTTTTTT; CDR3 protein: CASSWSQATNEKLFF
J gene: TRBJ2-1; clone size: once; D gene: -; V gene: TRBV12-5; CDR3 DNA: TGTGCTAGTGGCCTGATCTTCCAAAGCTCCTACAATGAGCAGTTCTTC; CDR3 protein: CASGLIFQSSYNEQFF
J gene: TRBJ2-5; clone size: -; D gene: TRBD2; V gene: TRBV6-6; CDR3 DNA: TGTGCCAGCAGCAAAGGCCCGGGGGGGCCGGGAGAGACCCAGTACTTC; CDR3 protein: CASSKGPGGPGETQYF
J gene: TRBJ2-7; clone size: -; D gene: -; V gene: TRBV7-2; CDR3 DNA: TGTGCCAGCAGCTCAGGGCCCGGCTTGCAGTACTTC; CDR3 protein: CASSSGPGLQYF
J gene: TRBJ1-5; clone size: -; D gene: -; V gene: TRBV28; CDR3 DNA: TGTGCCAGCAGTTTAGCTCGAGTCAATCAGCCCCAGCATTTT; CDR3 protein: CASSLARVNQPQHF
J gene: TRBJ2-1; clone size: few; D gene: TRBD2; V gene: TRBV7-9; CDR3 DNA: TGTGCCAGCAGCTTAGGACTAGCGGGAGAGGTTGAGCAGTTCTTC; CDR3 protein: CASSLGLAGEVEQFF
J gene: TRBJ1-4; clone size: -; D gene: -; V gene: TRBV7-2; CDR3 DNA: TGTGCCAGCAGCTTAGGTCCGGGGTTGATTCCGGCCCTTAAAGAAAAACTGTTTTTT; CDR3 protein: CASSLGPGLIPALKEKLFF
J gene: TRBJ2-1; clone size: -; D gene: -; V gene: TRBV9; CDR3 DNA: TGTGCCAGCAGCGTAGTAGACAGCCTCCACAATGAGCAGTTCTTC; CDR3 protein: CASSVVDSLHNEQFF
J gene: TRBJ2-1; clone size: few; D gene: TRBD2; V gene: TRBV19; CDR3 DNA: TGTGCCAGTAGTATTGGTAGCGGGGGCTACAATGAGCAGTTCTTC; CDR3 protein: CASSIGSGGYNEQFF
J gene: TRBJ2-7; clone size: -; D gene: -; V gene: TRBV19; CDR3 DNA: TGTGCCAGTAGTATCCGTCACACTTCCTACGAGCAGTACTTC; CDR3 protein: CASSIRHTSYEQYF
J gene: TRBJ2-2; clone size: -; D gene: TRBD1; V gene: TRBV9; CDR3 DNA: TGTGCCAGCAGCGTAGTGGGACAGGGGACCGGGGAGCTGTTTTTT; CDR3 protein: CASSVVGQGTGELFF
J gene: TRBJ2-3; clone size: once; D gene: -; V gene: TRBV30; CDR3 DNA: TGTGCCCTGGGAAGGGTCCTTAAACTCACAGATACGCAGTATTTT; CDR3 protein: CALGRVLKLTDTQYF
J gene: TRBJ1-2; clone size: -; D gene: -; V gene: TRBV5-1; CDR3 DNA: TGCGCCAGCAGCTCCATTACAGTTGATGGCTACACCTTC; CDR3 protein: CASSSITVDGYTF
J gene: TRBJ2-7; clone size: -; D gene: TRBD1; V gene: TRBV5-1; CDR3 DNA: TGCGCCAGCAGCCCCGGGACAGGGGCCTACGAGCAGTACTTC; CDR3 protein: CASSPGTGAYEQYF
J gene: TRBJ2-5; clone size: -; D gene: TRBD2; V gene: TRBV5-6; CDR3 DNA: TGTGCCAGCAGCTTTTCGGGGGGGGCGCGGACCCAGTACTTC; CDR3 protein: CASSFSGGARTQYF
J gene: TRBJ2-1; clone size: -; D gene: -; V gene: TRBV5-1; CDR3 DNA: TGCGCCAGCAGAGGAGAGTTATCCTACAATGAGCAGTTCTTC; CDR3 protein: CASRGELSYNEQFF
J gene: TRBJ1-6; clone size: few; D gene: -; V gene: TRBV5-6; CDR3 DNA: TGTGCCAGCAGCTTGGCCTACGGCTCGCCCCTCCACTTT; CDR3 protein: CASSLAYGSPLHF
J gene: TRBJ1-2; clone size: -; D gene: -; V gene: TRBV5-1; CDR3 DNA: TGCGCCAGCAGCCTGGAGGGGTCCAGCTATGGCTACACCTTC; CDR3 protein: CASSLEGSSYGYTF